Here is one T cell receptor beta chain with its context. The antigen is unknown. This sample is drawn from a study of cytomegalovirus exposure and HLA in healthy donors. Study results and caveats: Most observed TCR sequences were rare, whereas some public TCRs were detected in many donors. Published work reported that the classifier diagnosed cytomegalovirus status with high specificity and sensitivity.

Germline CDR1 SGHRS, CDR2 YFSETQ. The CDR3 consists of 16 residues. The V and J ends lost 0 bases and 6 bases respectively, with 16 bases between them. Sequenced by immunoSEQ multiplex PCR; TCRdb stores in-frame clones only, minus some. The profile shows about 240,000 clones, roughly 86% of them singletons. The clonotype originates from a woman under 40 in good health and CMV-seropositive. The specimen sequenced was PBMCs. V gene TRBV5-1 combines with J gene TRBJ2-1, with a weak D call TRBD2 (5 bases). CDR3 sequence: CASSLAFYRGFNEQFF. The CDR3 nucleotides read TGCGCCAGCAGCTTGGCCTTTTACCGGGGTTTCAATGAGCAGTTCTTC.